The sequence of this TCR beta chain was determined in a study of graft-versus-host responses after intestinal transplantation (dated by TCRdb to the early 2020s). A note on the overall study: The transplants that recipients received were multivisceral, liver-intestinal, or isolated intestinal. After intestinal transplantation, graft-versus-host and host-versus-graft alloreactive T cell clones were followed in the graft, circulation and bone marrow using bulk TCR-beta CDR3 sequencing. To identify alloreactive clones, pre-transplant mixed lymphocyte reaction products were sequenced and then compared with unstimulated pre-transplant donor and recipient T cells. All recipients received anti-thymocyte globulin induction followed by maintenance tacrolimus and steroids for three to four years. The cohort enrolled approximately 24 intestinal transplant recipients including one retransplant, and a few patients lacking pretransplant specimens were excluded. Donor T cell macrochimerism was defined as a peak of at least 4% donor T cells among recipient peripheral blood mononuclear cells. Samples from three later patients were sequenced in-house on an Illumina MiSeq with MiXCR processing rather than by the commercial service. Study-wide conclusions, independent of this receptor: GvH clones were detected in recipient bone marrow, and some appeared earlier in ileal mucosa or blood, consistent with an intestinal mucosal origin. The conclusions were limited by the relatively low number and heterogeneity of the intestinal transplant patients. In the allografts of patients with donor T cell macrochimerism, GvH to HvG T cell clonal ratios were high. Early after transplant, declines in HvG clones were associated with peak levels of circulating GvH clones.

Library creation used the immunoSEQ multiplex PCR assay. Adaptive Biotechnologies carried out high-throughput TCR-beta CDR3 sequencing of genomic DNA for most patients. Processing in the source paper ran as follows. TCR sequencing data for roughly 20 patients were retrieved from Adaptive's ImmunoSEQ software; three other patients were processed with MiXCR and VDJtools. CDR3 nucleotide sequences shared by donor and recipient were removed because the origin of these sequences could not be assigned. Alloreactive clones required at least 2-fold expansion over unstimulated cells and minimum CFSE-low frequency of 0.002% (template counts) or 0.001% (read counts). A clone was considered mappable if detected in the sequenced pre-transplant spleen, lymph node, or MLR CFSE-low populations of the donor or recipient. The cumulative frequency of alloreactive clones was calculated as a percentage of all sequences, weighted by copy number. TCRdb re-hosts the immuneACCESS table, in-frame sequences only. Its copies lack some clones; in the studies checked, an unresolved V gene accounts for under half of them, and the cause for the rest is not known. The D gene and trimming were derived from the DNA, and the V and J assignments and clone size from that table. For this sample there are under 15,000 clones; about 80% appear just once. Clones ranked in the top ten supply around 4.4% of the sample.

Dithiothreitol, EDTA incubations and collagenase D digestion were used to isolate intraepithelial and lamina propria lymphocytes from graft specimens. Bulk TCR-beta sequencing was performed on serial intestinal graft biopsy specimens collected as late as 600 days after transplant. About this clone: Its antigen is currently not known. Base qualities were left out, and no much larger clone turns up one base away.

Sequencing used ileum tissue, obtained roughly 4.5 months after intestinal transplantation. This sequence was found in a human patient who received an intestinal transplant, so some T cells may come from the graft donor.

The DNA sequence is TGTGCCAGCAGCCAAGGGACTAGCGCCCAGGATACGCAGTATTTT. Translated, this gives CASSQGTSAQDTQYF. Rearrangement joined TRBV7-9 to TRBJ2-3; the central 10 bases match TRBD2. V lost 5 bases and J lost 6 bases, and the count of bases not matched to a germline gene is 8. Counted from cysteine to phenylalanine, this CDR3 has 15 amino acids. This entry keeps only the CDR3 DNA: 45 bases, framed from base 1. CDR1 and CDR2, looked up from the germline V gene (reference sequence), are SEHNR and FQNEAQ.